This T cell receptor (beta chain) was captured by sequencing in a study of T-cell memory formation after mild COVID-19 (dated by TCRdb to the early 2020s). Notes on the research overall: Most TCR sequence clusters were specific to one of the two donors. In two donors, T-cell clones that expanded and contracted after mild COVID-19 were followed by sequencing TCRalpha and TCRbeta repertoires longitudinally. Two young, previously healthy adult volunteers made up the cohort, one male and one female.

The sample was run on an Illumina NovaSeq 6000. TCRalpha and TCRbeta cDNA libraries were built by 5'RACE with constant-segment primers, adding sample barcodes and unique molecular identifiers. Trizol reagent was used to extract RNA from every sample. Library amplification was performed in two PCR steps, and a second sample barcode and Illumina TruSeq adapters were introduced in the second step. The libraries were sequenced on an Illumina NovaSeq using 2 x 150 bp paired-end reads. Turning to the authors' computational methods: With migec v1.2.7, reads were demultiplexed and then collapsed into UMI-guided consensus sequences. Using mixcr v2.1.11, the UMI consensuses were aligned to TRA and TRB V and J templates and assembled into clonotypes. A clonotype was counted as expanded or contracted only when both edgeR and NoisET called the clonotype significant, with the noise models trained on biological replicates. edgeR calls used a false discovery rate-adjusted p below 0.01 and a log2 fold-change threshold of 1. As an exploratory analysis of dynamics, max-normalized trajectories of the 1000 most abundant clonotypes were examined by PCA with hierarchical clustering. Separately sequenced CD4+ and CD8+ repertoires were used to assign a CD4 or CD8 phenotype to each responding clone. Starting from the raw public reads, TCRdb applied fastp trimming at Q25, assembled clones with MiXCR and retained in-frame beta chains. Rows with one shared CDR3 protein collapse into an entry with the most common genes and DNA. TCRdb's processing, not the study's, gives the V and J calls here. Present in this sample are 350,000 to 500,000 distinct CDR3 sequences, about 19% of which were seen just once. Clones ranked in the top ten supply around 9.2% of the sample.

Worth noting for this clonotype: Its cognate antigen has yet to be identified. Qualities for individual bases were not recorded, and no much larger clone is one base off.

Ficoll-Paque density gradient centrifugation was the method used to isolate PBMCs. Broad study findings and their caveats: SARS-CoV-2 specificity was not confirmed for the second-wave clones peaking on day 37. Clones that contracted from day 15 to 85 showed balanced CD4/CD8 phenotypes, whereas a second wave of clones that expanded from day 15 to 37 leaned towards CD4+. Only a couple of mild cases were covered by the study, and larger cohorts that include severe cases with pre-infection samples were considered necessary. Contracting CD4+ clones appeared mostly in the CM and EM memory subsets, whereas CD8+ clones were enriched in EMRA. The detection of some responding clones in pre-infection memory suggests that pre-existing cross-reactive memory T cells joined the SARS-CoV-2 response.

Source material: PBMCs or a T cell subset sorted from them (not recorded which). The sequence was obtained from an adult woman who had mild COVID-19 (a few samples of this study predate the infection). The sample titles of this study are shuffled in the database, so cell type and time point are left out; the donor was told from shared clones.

In nucleotide form, the sequence is TGTGCCAGCTCGCAAACCGGGTCTAGGGTAAGCACTGAAGCTTTCTTT. It translates to CASSQTGSRVSTEAFF. The chain links TRBV18 with TRBJ1-1, with the D gene not clear enough to name. V is cut by 6 bases and J by 4 bases, and the space between the germline ends is 21 bases. Its CDR3 holds 16 amino acids, cysteine through phenylalanine. Only the CDR3 DNA is retained, 48 bases long and in frame from the first base. According to the germline V gene, CDR1 reads KGHSH and CDR2 reads LQKENI.